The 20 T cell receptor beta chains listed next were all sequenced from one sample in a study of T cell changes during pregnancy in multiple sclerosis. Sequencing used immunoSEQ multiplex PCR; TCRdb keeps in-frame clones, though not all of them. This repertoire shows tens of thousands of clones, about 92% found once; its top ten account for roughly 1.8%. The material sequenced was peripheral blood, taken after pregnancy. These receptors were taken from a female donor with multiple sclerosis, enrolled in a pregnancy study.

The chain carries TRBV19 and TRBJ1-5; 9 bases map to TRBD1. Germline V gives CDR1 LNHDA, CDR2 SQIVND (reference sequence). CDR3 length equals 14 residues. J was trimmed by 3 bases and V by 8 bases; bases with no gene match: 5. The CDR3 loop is CASRDRVNNQPQHF. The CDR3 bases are TGTGCCAGTCGGGACAGGGTTAACAATCAGCCCCAGCATTTT.

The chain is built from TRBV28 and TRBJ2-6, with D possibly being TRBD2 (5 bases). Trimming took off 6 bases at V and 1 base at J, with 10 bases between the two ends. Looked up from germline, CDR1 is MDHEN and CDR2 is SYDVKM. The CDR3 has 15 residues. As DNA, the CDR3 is TGTGCCAGCAGGGGCTGGGAGTCTGGGGCCAACGTCCTGACTTTC. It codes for CASRGWESGANVLTF. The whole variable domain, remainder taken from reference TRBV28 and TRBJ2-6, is DVKVTQSSRYLVKRTGEKVFLECVQDMDHENMFWYRQDPGLGLRLIYFSYDVKMKEKGDIPEGYSVSREKKERFSLILESASTNQTSMYLCASRGWESGANVLTFGAGSRLTVL.

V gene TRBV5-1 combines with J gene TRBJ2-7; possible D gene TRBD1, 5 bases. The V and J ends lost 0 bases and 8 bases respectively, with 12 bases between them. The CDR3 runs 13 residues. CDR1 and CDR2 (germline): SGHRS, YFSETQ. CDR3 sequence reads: CASSLGQDTQQYF. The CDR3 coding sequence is TGCGCCAGCAGCTTGGGCCAGGACACTCAGCAGTACTTC.

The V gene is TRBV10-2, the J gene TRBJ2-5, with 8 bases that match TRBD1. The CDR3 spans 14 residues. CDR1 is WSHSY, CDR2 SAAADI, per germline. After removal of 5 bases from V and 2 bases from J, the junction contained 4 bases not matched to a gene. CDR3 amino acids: CASSPHRGQETQYF. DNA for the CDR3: TGCGCCAGCAGTCCACACAGGGGGCAAGAGACCCAGTACTTC.

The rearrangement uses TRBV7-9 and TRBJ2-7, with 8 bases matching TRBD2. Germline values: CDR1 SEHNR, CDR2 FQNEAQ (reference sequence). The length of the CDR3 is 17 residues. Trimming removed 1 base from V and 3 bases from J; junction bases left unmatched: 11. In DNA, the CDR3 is TGTGCCAGCAGCTTAGAGAATGGGACTAGATTTCGCTACGAGCAGTACTTC. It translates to CASSLENGTRFRYEQYF.

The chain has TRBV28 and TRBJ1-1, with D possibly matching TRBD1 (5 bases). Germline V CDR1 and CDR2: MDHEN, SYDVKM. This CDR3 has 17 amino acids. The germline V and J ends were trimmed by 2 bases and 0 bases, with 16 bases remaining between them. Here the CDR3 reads CASSLVGQGGMNTEAFF. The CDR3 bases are TGTGCCAGCAGTTTAGTGGGGCAGGGCGGGATGAACACTGAAGCTTTCTTT. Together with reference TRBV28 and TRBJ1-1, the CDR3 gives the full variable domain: DVKVTQSSRYLVKRTGEKVFLECVQDMDHENMFWYRQDPGLGLRLIYFSYDVKMKEKGDIPEGYSVSREKKERFSLILESASTNQTSMYLCASSLVGQGGMNTEAFFGQGTRLTVV.

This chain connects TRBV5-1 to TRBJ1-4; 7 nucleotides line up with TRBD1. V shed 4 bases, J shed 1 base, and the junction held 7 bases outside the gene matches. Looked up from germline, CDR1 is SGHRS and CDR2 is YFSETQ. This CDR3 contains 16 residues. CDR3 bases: TGCGCCAGCAGCCCCAACAACAGGGGAACTAATGAAAAACTGTTTTTT. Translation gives CASSPNNRGTNEKLFF.

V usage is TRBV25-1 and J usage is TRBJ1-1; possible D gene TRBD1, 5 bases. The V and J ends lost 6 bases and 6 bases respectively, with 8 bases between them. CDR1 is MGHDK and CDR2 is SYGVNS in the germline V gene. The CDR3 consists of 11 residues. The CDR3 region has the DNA TGTGCCAGCAGAGGGGTTTCTGAAGCTTTCTTT. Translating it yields CASRGVSEAFF. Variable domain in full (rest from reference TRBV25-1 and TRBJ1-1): EADIYQTPRYLVIGTGKKITLECSQTMGHDKMYWYQQDPGMELHLIHYSYGVNSTEKGDLSSESTVSRIRTEHFPLTLESARPSHTSQYLCASRGVSEAFFGQGTRLTVV.

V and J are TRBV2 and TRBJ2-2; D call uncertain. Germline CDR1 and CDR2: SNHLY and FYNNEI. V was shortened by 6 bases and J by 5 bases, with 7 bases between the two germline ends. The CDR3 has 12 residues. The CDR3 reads CASRAKTGELFF. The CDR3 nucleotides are TGTGCCAGCAGAGCTAAGACCGGGGAGCTGTTTTTT.

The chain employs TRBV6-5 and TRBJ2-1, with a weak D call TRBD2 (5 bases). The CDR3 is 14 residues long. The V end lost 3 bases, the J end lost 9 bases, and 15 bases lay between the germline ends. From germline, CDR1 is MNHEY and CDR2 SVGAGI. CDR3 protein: CASSYWERMGEQFF. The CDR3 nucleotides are TGTGCCAGCAGTTATTGGGAGAGAATGGGTGAGCAGTTCTTC.

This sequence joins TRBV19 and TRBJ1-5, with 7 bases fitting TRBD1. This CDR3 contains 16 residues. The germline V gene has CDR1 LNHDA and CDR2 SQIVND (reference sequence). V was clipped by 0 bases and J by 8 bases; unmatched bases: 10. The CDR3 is CASSIDLTGKSEPQHF. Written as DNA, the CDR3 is TGTGCCAGTAGTATAGACCTGACAGGGAAAAGTGAGCCCCAGCATTTT.

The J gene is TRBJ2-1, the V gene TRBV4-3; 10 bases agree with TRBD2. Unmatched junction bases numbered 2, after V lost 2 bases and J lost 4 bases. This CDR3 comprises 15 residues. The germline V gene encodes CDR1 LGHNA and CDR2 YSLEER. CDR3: CASSQTSGVYNEQFF. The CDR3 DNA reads TGCGCCAGCAGCCAAACTAGCGGGGTTTACAATGAGCAGTTCTTC.

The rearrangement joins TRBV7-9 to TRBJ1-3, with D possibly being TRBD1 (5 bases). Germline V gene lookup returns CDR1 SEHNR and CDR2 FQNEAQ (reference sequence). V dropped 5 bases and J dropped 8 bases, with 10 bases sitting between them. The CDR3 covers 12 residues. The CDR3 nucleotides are TGTGCCAGCAGCCCCGTAGGGGACACCATATATTTT. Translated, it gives CASSPVGDTIYF.

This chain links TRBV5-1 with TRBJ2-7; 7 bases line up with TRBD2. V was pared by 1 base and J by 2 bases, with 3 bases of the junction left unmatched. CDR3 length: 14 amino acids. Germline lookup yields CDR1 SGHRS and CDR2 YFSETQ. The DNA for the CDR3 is TGCGCCAGCAGCTTGAGAAGCGGGGCCTACGAGCAGTACTTC. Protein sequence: CASSLRSGAYEQYF.

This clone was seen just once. The CDR3 sequence is CASRLRTGPISGNTIYF. The CDR3 region has the DNA TGTGCCAGCAGACTTCGGACAGGGCCGATCTCTGGAAACACCATATATTTT. The rearrangement joins TRBV28 to TRBJ1-3; 8 positions match TRBD1. V shed 6 bases and J 0 bases; nucleotides not matched to a gene: 10. The CDR3 is 17 residues long. CDR1 is MDHEN and CDR2 is SYDVKM in the germline V gene.

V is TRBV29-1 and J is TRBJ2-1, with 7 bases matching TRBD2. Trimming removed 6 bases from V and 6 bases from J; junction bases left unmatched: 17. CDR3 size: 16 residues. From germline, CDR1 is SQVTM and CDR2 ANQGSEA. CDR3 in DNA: TGCAGCGTCAAAGGGACTACGTCGGGTAGTGTCAATGAGCAGTTCTTC. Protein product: CSVKGTTSGSVNEQFF.

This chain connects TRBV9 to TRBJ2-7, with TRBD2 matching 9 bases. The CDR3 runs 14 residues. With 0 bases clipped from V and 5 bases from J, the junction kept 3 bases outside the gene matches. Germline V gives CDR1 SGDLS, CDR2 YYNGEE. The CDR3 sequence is CASSVGPSGNEQYF. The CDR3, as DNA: TGTGCCAGCAGCGTAGGTCCTAGCGGGAACGAGCAGTACTTC.

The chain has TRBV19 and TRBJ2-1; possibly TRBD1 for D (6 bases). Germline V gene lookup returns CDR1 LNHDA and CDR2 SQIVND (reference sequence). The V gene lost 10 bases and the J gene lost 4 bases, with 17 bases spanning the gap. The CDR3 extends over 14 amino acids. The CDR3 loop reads CATAPGHLYNEQFF. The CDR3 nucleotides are TGTGCCACCGCCCCGGGACACTTGTACAATGAGCAGTTCTTC.

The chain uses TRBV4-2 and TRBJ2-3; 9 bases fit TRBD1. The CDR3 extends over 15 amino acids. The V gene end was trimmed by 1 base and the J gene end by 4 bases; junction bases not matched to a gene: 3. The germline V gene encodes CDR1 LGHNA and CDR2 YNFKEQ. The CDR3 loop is CASSQAGTGPDTQYF. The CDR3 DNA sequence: TGTGCCAGCAGCCAAGCCGGGACAGGGCCAGATACGCAGTATTTT.

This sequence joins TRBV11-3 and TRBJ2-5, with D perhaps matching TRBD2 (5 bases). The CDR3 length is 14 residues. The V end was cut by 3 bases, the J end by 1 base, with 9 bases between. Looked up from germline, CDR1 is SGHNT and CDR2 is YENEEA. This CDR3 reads CASSLPGSQETQYF. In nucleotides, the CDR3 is TGTGCCAGCAGCTTGCCGGGGAGCCAAGAGACCCAGTACTTC. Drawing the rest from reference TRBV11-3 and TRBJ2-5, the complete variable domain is EAGVVQSPRYKIIEKKQPVAFWCNPISGHNTLYWYLQNLGQGPELLIRYENEEAVDDSQLPKDRFSAERLKGVDSTLKIQPAELGDSAVYLCASSLPGSQETQYFGPGTRLLVL.